This entry is about one T cell receptor (beta chain). No antigen is known for it. Per-base qualities were not stored, and no clone one base away is much larger. This sample's treatment or condition label indicates: about 20 received Ad26.COV2.S at low or high dose, single or two shots; about 5 received placebo; per-sample allocation not given. For vaccine and placebo recipients, repertoires were sequenced using samples collected on day 63 after the first injection. In Cohort 1b, around 23 adults aged 18-55 years were enrolled at a single site in Boston, USA, between 29 July and 7 August 2020. As a vaccine, Ad26.COV2.S was a replication-incompetent adenovirus type 26 vector that expressed a prefusion-stabilized SARS-CoV-2 spike protein derived from the original Wuhan strain. This sample was included in a study of Ad26.COV2.S vaccination and SARS-CoV-2 variants (dated by TCRdb to the early 2020s). A note on the overall study: Donors in the vaccine arm were drawn from COV1001, a multicentre, randomized, double-blind, placebo-controlled phase I-IIa trial testing Ad26.COV2.S in healthy adults. Ad26.COV2.S was given intramuscularly at 5x10^10 or 1x10^11 viral particles, as a single shot or as two shots 56 days apart. The specificity and breadth of SARS-CoV-2-reactive T cell receptors after Ad26.COV2.S vaccination were assessed by TCRbeta repertoire sequencing. The TCR-sequenced set comprised around 30 samples: approximately 20 Ad26.COV2.S vaccine recipients, 5 placebo recipients and 8 SARS-CoV-2 convalescent individuals. Trial participants were randomized into five groups of five: low-dose or high-dose Ad26.COV2.S given once or twice, or placebo on both occasions. Blinding of investigators to trial group allocation was maintained during experiments and outcome assessment. The investigation overall reported the following: The study lacked the statistical power to compare responses across vaccine doses or regimens. After vaccination, spike-specific CD8+ and CD4+ T cell responses were reported to show substantial breadth. Vaccine and placebo recipients had similar non-spike TCR breadth, a finding consistent with the vaccine containing only spike. The authors noted that the TCR breadth and depth analyses may have underestimated total T cell responses. Compared with placebo recipients, Ad26.COV2.S recipients showed higher spike-specific TCR breadth (P = 0.0014).

CDR1 SQVTM and CDR2 ANQGSEA were looked up in the germline V gene. The CDR3 sequence holds 14 residues, the cysteine and phenylalanine included. Just the 42-base CDR3 DNA is kept, in frame starting at base 1. V is pruned by 7 bases and J by 5 bases, leaving 10 bases of the junction without a gene match. The immunoSEQ Assay was used to sequence TCRbeta CDR3 regions. After extraction, genomic DNA underwent amplification by bias-controlled multiplex PCR, followed by high-throughput sequencing. The source study handled its data this way. To quantify the absolute abundance of every unique TCRbeta CDR3 region, sequences were collapsed and filtered. T cell fraction was estimated by normalizing TCRbeta template counts to usable DNA, with usable DNA measured through amplification of reference genes found in all nucleated cells. Repertoire TCRs were annotated as SARS-CoV-2-specific when V gene, CDR3 amino acid sequence and J gene were exactly matched to a known reactive TCR set. MIRA supplied the reference SARS-CoV-2 TCR set, which was filtered for enrichment in COVID-19-positive ImmuneCODE repertoires so that public or cross-reactive TCRs were removed. Using the MIRA antigens, annotated TCRs were further analysed by specific ORF or by position within an ORF. Depth was the summed frequency of annotated unique rearrangements, while breadth was defined as annotated unique rearrangements over total unique productive rearrangements. Two-sided Wilcoxon rank-sum tests were used to compare TCR breadth between groups. TCRdb provides this immuneACCESS table in a form limited to in-frame rearrangements. Some clones are lacking; in checked studies, under half of them reflect an unresolved V gene, and why the rest are absent is not known. The DNA was the basis for D and trimming; V, J and clone size are from that table. The sample profile shows 350,000 to 500,000 clones; less than 95% of them were found once. Of the sample, roughly 4% falls within the top ten clones.

The rearrangement joined TRBV29-1 to TRBJ2-7; a stretch of 11 junction bases matches TRBD1. The sequencing used peripheral blood, collected in a trial of Ad26.COV2.S vaccine versus placebo. The clonotype originates from a person between 18 and 60 years old who received the Ad26.COV2.S COVID-19 vaccine or a placebo. The bases are TGCAGCGCCGTAGCCGGGACAGGGGGAAACGAGCAGTACTTC. It is translated as CSAVAGTGGNEQYF.